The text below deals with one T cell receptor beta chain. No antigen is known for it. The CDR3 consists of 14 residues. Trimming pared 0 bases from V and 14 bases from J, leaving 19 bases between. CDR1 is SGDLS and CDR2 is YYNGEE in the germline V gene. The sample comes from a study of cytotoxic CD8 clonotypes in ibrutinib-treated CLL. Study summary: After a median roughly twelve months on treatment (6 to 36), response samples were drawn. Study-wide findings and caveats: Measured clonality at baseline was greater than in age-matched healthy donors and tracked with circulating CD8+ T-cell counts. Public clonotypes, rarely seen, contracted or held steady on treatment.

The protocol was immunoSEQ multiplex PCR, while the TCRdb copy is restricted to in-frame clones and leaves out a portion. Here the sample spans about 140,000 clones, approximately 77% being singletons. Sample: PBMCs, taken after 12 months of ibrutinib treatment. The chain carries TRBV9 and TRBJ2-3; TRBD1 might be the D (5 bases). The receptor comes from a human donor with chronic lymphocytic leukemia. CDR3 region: CASSVADTIPGLYF. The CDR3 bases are TGTGCCAGCAGCGTAGCGGACACTATCCCAGGATTGTATTTT.